This T cell receptor (beta chain) is drawn from a study of cytomegalovirus exposure and HLA in healthy donors. This PCR relied on a set of 60 Vbeta primers and 13 Jbeta primers. Clones were read by immunoSEQ multiplex PCR, and TCRdb kept only the in-frame ones, dropping some. Altogether under 200,000 clones are present, more than 80% being singletons, with the ten largest covering approximately 2%. Per germline, CDR1 SGHDT and CDR2 YYEEEE. The CDR3 totals 14 residues. The chain uses TRBV5-6 and TRBJ2-5; D gene uncertain. The end of the DNA is better explained by TRBJ2-7, so the J call may be wrong. The receptor comes from a woman aged 18 to 35 in good health and CMV-seronegative. The sequencing sample was made of PBMCs. Here the CDR3 reads CASSLYGSAYEQYF. CDR3 DNA: TGTGCCAGCAGCTTGTACGGGTCGGCCTACGAGCAGTACTTC.